This T cell receptor beta chain emerged from a study of T cells in Graves' hyperthyroidism and ophthalmopathy (dated by TCRdb to about 2019). Study-wide context: Peripheral blood was collected at initial diagnosis, before any treatment. The paper reports TCR Vbeta CDR3 sequencing of 135 peripheral blood samples: around 45 ophthalmopathy, fewer than 80 hyperthyroidism and approximately 17 progressor patients. In addition, the study compared T-cell repertoires in thyroid tissue and in blood from several Graves' hyperthyroidism patients. Prospective prediction of ophthalmopathy was tested in an independent validation cohort of 18 to 20 hyperthyroidism patients and some 17 patients who later progressed to ophthalmopathy. After sampling, hyperthyroidism patients received methimazole starting at 30 mg daily, and ophthalmopathy patients received high-dose intravenous methylprednisolone. The roughly 100 discovery patients were randomly divided into training and test sets at a 7:3 ratio. To identify distinguishing TCR V-J signatures, a discovery cohort of 90 to 100 patients was used, comprising 40 to 45 with Graves' ophthalmopathy and roughly 60 with stable Graves' hyperthyroidism. The research as a whole found: A 13 V-J signature model separated ophthalmopathy from stable hyperthyroidism, with nearly 90% sensitivity and roughly 82% specificity in cross-validation and 80%/75% in testing. Most expanded thyroid clonotypes (frequency above 0.001) were also detected in blood, a finding suggesting that blood repertoires may reflect thyroid immune responses. In validation, the model predicted progression to ophthalmopathy with over 60% sensitivity and approximately 72% specificity, a median of about 6 months before onset. No statistical method was used to set the sample size in advance, and investigators knew the group allocation.

The TCR beta CDR3 regions were amplified from RNA transcripts. For the first round of RT-PCR on the TCR CDR3, the HTBI primer set was used together with the Qiagen OneStep RT-PCR kit. The libraries were constructed in a second round of multiplex PCR and then size-selected and purified. Libraries were sequenced paired-end with 100 bp reads on an Illumina HiSeq2000. In the authors' own workflow: Raw data were processed with SOAPnuke, discarding reads with adapters, uncalled bases, mean Phred below 15, or no exact constant-primer or identifier match. High-quality paired reads were merged using COPE v1.2.5, and each unique nucleotide sequence was defined as a clonotype. MiTCR v1.1 was used to align clonotypes to the IMGT TRBV, TRBD and TRBJ reference segments. Only V-J combinations with frequency above 0.0001, covering about 99% of repertoires, were analysed. The TCS score was defined as F50 (clonal expansion) divided by E x V (chaos), with BLOSUM62-based TCRdist calculated between CDR3 peptides within each V-J. Welch's t-statistics and random forest reduced roughly 500 V-J features to 10 to 15, which were used in a naive Bayes classifier (R e1071). Using fastp at Q25 and MiXCR, TCRdb reprocessed the public reads and kept productive beta chains. CDR3 protein sequences are deduplicated, and each keeps its most common genes and DNA. TCRdb, not the authors, supplied the V and J calls. The sample table holds approximately 400,000 distinct CDR3 sequences, of which 15% to 19% were seen once. Around 7% of the sample rests with the top ten.

Turning to this clonotype: The antigen it binds to is not known. The record has no base qualities; no much larger clone is one base away.

Graves' hyperthyroidism was defined as stable when no progression to ophthalmopathy occurred over 18 months of follow-up. Hyperthyroidism patients were aged 18 to 65 years and newly diagnosed, with disease duration of less than 2 months. The study excluded patients with uncontrolled infections, other autoimmune diseases, pregnancy or lactation. Diagnoses were established on the basis of clinical symptoms, serum thyroxine and TRAb, thyroid ultrasound, and orbital computed tomography. Ficoll-Paque density gradient centrifugation was used to isolate PBMCs from approximately 10 ml of fresh peripheral blood. Trizol reagent was used to extract total RNA, and RNA quality was then checked on an Agilent 2100 Bioanalyzer. The sequence was collected from a young woman with Graves' hyperthyroidism. Sequenced: blood.

The DNA sequence is TGTGCCAGCAGCTTATATAATGAAAAACTGTTTTTT. Its product reads: CASSLYNEKLFF. The rearrangement combines TRBV7-2 with TRBJ1-4; no confident D gene assignment can be made. V loses 2 bases, J loses 4 bases, and the germline ends lie 2 bases apart. CDR1 is given as SGHTA and CDR2 as FQGNSA, both from the germline V gene. The CDR3 numbers 12 residues from cysteine through phenylalanine. Only the CDR3 DNA stays, 36 bases, in frame from base 1.